This T cell receptor beta chain was captured in a study of blood T cell repertoires in COVID-19. The V gene's germline CDR1 is MNHEY and CDR2 SVGAGI. CDR3 length equals 14 residues. V lost 7 bases and J 2 bases, leaving 12 bases between the germline ends. Sequenced by immunoSEQ multiplex PCR; TCRdb stores in-frame clones only, minus some. Among fewer than 200,000 clones listed, more than 85% were seen once. The sample taken for sequencing was peripheral blood. This receptor was taken from a man between 40 and 49 years old with active or convalescent COVID-19. The chain joins TRBV6-5 to TRBJ1-5; D ambiguous. Written as DNA, the CDR3 is TGTGCCAGCACCTTGCTGGGAGGCAATCAGCCCCAGCATTTT. As protein: CASTLLGGNQPQHF.